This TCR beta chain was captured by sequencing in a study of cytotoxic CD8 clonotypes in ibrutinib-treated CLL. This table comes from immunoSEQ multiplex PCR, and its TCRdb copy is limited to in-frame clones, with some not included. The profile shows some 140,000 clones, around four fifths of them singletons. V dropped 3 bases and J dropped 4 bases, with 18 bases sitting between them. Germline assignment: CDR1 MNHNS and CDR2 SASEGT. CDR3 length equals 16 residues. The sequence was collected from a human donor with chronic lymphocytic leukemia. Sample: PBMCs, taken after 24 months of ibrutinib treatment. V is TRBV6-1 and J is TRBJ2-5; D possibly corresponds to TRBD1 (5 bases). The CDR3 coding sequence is TGTGCCAGCAGTGAGTCCCTGGGGCTCCTTGGAGAGACCCAGTACTTC. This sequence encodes CASSESLGLLGETQYF.